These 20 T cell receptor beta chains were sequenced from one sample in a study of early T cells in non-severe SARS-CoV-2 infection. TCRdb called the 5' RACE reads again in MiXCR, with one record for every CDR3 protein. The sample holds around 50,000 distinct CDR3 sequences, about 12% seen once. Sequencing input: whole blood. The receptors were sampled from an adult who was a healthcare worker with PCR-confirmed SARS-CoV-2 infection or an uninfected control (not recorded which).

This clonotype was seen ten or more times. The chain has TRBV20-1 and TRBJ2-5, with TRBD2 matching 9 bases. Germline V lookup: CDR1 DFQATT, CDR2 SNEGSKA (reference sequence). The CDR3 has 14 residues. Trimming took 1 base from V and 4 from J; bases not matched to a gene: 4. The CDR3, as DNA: TGCAGTGCTAGAGGCGGGGGGGCTCGAGAGACCCAGTACTTC. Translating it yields CSARGGGARETQYF.

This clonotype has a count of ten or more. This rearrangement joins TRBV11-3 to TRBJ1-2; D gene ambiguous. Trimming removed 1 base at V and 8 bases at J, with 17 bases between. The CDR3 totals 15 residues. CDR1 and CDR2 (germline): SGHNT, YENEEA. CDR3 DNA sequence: TGTGCCAGCAGCTTAGGTGAGGCGGAAGAAGTCGGCTACACCTTC. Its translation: CASSLGEAEEVGYTF.

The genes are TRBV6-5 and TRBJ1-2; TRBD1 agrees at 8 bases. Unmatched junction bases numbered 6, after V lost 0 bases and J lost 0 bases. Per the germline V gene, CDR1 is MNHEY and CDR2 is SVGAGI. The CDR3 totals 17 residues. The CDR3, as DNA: TGTGCCAGCAGTTACTCCGGGACAGGTTGGGCTAACTATGGCTACACCTTC. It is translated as CASSYSGTGWANYGYTF.

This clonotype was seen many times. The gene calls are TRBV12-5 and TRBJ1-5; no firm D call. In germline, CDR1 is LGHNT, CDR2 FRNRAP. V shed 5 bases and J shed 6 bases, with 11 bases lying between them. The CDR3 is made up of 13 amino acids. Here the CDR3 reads CASGVGGSQPQHF. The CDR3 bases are TGTGCTAGTGGTGTCGGAGGGAGTCAGCCCCAGCATTTT.

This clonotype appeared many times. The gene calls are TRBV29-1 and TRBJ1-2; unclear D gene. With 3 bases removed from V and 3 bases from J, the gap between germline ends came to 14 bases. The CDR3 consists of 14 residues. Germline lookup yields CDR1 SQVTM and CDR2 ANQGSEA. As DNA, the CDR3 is TGCAGCGTTGAGCCGGCGGGCAGTGACTATGGCTACACCTTC. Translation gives CSVEPAGSDYGYTF. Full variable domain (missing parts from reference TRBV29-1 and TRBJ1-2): SAVISQKPSRDICQRGTSLTIQCQVDSQVTMMFWYRQQPGQSLTLIATANQGSEATYESGFVIDKFPISRPNLTFSTLTVSNMSPEDSSIYLCSVEPAGSDYGYTFGSGTRLTVV.

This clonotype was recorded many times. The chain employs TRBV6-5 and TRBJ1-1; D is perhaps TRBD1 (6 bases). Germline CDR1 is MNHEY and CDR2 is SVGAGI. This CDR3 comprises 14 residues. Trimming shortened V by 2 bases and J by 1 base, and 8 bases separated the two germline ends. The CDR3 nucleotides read TGTGCCAGCAGTTACGAGACAGGGAACACTGAAGCTTTCTTT. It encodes CASSYETGNTEAFF.

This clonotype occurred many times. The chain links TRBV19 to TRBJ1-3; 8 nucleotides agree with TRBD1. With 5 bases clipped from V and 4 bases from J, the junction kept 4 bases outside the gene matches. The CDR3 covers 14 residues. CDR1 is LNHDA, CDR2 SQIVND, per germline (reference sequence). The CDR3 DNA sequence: TGTGCCAGTAGTCCCCAGGGGGCAGGAAACACCATATATTTT. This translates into CASSPQGAGNTIYF.

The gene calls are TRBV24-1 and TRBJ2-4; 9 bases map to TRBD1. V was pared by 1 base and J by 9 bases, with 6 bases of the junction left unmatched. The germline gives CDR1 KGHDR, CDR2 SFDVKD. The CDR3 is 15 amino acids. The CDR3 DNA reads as TGTGCCACCAGTGATTTAGGGGACAGGGCTTGCATTCAGTACTTC. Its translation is CATSDLGDRACIQYF.

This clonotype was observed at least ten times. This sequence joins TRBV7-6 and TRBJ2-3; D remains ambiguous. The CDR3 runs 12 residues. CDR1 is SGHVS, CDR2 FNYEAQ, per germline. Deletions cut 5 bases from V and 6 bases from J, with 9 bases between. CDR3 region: CASSPPPDTQYF. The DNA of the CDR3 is TGTGCCAGCAGCCCGCCTCCGGATACGCAGTATTTT.

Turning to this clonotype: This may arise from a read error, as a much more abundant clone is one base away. The DNA of the CDR3 is TGTGCTAGTGGTTCAACGGGACGGACCCAGTACTTC. Amino acid sequence: CASGSTGRTQYF. This sequence joins TRBV12-5 and TRBJ2-5; D tentatively fits TRBD1 or TRBD2 (5 bases each). There are 12 residues in the CDR3. Germline CDR1 and CDR2: LGHNT and FRNRAP. The V end was cut by 4 bases, the J end by 7 bases, with 10 bases between. The variable domain in full, with the rest retrieved from reference TRBV12-5 and TRBJ2-5, is DARVTQTPRHKVTEMGQEVTMRCQPILGHNTVFWYRQTMMQGLELLAYFRNRAPLDDSGMPKDRFSAEMPDATLATLKIQPSEPRDSAVYFCASGSTGRTQYFGPGTRLLVL.

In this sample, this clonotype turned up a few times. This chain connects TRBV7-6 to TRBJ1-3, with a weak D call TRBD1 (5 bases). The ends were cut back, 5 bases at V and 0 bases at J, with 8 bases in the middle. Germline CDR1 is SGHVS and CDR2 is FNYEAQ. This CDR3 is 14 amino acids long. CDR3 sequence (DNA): TGTGCCAGCAGCCCGACAGTCTCTGGAAACACCATATATTTT. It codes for CASSPTVSGNTIYF. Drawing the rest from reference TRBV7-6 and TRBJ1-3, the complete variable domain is GAGVSQSPRYKVTKRGQDVALRCDPISGHVSLYWYRQALGQGPEFLTYFNYEAQQDKSGLPNDRFSAERPEGSISTLTIQRTEQRDSAMYRCASSPTVSGNTIYFGEGSWLTVV.

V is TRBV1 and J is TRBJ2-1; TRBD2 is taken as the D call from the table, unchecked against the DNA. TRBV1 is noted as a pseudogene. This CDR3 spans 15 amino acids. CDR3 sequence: CTSSQEGGSRPPQFF. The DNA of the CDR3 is TGCACCAGCAGCCAAGAAGGTGGTTCACGTCCTCCACAGTTCTTC.

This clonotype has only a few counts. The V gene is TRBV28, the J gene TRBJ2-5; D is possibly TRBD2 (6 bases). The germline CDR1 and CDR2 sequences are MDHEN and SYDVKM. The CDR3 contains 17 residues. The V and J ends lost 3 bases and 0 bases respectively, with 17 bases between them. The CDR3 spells CASSLRGLRAYQETQYF. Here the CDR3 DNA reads TGTGCCAGCAGTTTGCGGGGACTGAGGGCGTACCAAGAGACCCAGTACTTC.

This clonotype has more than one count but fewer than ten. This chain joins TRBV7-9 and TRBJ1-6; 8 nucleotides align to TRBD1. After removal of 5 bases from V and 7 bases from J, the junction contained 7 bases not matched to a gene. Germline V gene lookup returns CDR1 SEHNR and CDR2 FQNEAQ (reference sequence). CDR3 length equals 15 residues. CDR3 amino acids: CASSPRQGINSPLHF. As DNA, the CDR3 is TGTGCCAGCAGCCCCAGACAGGGGATAAATTCACCCCTCCACTTT.

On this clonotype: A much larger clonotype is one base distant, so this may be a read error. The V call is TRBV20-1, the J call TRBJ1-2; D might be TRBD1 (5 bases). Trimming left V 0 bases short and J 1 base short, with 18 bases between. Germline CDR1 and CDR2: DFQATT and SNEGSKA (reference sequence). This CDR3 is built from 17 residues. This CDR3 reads CSARDRAGRTINYGYTF. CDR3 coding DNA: TGCAGTGCTAGAGATAGGGCAGGGCGAACAATTAACTATGGCTACACCTTC.

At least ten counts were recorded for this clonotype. The CDR3 spells CASTDGYGYTF. CDR3 nucleotides: TGTGCCAGCACCGACGGTTATGGCTACACCTTC. The chain has TRBV2 and TRBJ1-2; D is uncertain. V lost 7 bases and J 5 bases, leaving 8 bases between the germline ends. In germline, CDR1 is SNHLY, CDR2 FYNNEI. The CDR3 spans 11 residues. The full variable domain, completed using reference TRBV2 and TRBJ1-2, is EPEVTQTPSHQVTQMGQEVILRCVPISNHLYFYWYRQILGQKVEFLVSFYNNEISEKSEIFDDQFSVERPDGSNFTLKIRSTKLEDSAMYFCASTDGYGYTFGSGTRLTVV.

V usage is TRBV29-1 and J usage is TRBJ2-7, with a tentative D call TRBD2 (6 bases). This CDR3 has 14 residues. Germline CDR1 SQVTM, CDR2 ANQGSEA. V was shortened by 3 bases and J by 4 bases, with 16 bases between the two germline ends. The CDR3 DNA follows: TGCAGCGTTGAGGAGGAGGGGCGAGGGTACGAGCAGTACTTC. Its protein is CSVEEEGRGYEQYF.

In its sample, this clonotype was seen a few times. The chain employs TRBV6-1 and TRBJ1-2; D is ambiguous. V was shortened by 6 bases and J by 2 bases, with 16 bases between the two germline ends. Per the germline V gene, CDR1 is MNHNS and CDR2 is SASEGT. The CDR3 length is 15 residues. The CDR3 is CASRKMTLGNYGYTF. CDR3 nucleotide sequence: TGTGCCAGCAGGAAGATGACGTTAGGGAACTATGGCTACACCTTC.

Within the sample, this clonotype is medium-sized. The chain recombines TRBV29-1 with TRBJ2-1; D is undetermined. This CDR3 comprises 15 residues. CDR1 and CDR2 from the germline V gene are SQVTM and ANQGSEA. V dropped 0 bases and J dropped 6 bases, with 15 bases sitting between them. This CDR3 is CSVEDPKQSRNEQFF. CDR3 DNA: TGCAGCGTTGAAGATCCGAAACAGTCCCGCAATGAGCAGTTCTTC.

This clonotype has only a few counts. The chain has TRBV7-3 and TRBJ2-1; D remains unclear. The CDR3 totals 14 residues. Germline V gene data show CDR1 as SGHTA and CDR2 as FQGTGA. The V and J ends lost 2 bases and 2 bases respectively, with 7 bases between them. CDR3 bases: TGTGCCAGCAGCTTATTAGGGACCTACAATGAGCAGTTCTTC. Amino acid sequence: CASSLLGTYNEQFF. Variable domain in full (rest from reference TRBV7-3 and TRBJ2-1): GAGVSQTPSNKVTEKGKYVELRCDPISGHTALYWYRQSLGQGPEFLIYFQGTGAADDSGLPNDRFFAVRPEGSVSTLKIQRTERGDSAVYLCASSLLGTYNEQFFGPGTRLTVL.